This record covers a single T cell receptor beta chain. In terms of age and location, participants ranged from roughly 18 to 90 years and lived in about two dozen US areas. These data originate in a study of blood T cell repertoires in COVID-19. TCRdb's table, derived via immunoSEQ multiplex PCR, lists solely in-frame clones and lacks some. Of approximately 170,000 clones detected, approximately 84% appear once; the ten largest clones hold 3.2%. The germline V gene encodes CDR1 MDHEN and CDR2 SYDVKM. After removal of 3 bases from V and 6 bases from J, the junction contained 4 bases not matched to a gene. The CDR3 totals 15 residues.

Sequences were obtained from PBMCs or T cells enriched from blood (not recorded which). This clonotype was sampled from a woman aged 25 to 39 who had recovered from COVID-19. This chain joins TRBV28 and TRBJ2-1; 11 bases line up with TRBD2. The CDR3, as DNA: TGTGCCAGCAGTTTTACTAGCGGGGGACCCAATGAGCAGTTCTTC. Encoded protein: CASSFTSGGPNEQFF.